These 8 T cell receptor beta chains came from one sample sequenced in a study of CD8 T cells in ankylosing spondylitis. TCRdb redid the calling of the 5' RACE reads with MiXCR, one entry per CDR3 protein. The data contain about 39,000 distinct CDR3 sequences, around 3% of them singletons. Specimen: blood, either unsorted or a sorted T cell fraction (not recorded which). Receptors were obtained from a male donor with ankylosing spondylitis or in good health (not recorded which).

The table lists this clonotype with many counts. The rearrangement links TRBV9 to TRBJ2-4; D unresolved. The CDR3 consists of 14 residues. Trimming stripped 4 bases from V and 8 bases from J, with 16 bases between. Germline V CDR1 and CDR2: SGDLS, YYNGEE. The CDR3 nucleotides are TGTGCCAGCAGCCCCTGGGATCAATCAGACATTCAGTACTTC. This translates into CASSPWDQSDIQYF.

This clonotype was detected many times. This chain connects TRBV9 to TRBJ1-2; 9 bases match TRBD1. The J segment lost 4 bases and the V segment lost 7 bases, leaving 11 bases of the junction unmatched. The CDR3 extends over 15 amino acids. From germline, CDR1 is SGDLS and CDR2 YYNGEE. CDR3 loop: CASGSQTGQGYGYTF. CDR3 DNA sequence: TGTGCCAGCGGGTCTCAAACGGGACAGGGCTATGGCTACACCTTC.

This clonotype has a count of ten or more. The chain couples TRBV9 to TRBJ2-1; TRBD1 or TRBD2 may be the D gene (5 bases each). This CDR3 contains 15 residues. The germline CDR1 and CDR2 sequences are SGDLS and YYNGEE. V was shortened by 0 bases and J by 2 bases, with 9 bases between the two germline ends. The CDR3 DNA follows: TGTGCCAGCAGCGTAGTCGGGACCCCCTACAATGAGCAGTTCTTC. Its protein product is CASSVVGTPYNEQFF.

This clonotype was recorded a few times. The chain is built from TRBV9 and TRBJ2-3; D unclear. The length of the CDR3 is 13 residues. CDR1 is SGDLS and CDR2 is YYNGEE in the germline V gene. The V and J ends lost 4 bases and 6 bases respectively, with 12 bases between them. The CDR3 DNA reads TGTGCCAGCAGCCCCCGCCCCGGGGATACGCAGTATTTT. Translation: CASSPRPGDTQYF.

This clonotype was recorded many times. The chain couples TRBV9 to TRBJ2-1; D uncertain. The CDR3 has 15 residues. Germline values: CDR1 SGDLS, CDR2 YYNGEE. V was cut by 3 bases and J by 5 bases, with 15 bases left in between. CDR3 bases: TGTGCCAGCAGCGCCCGCCCGGGCCTAAACAATGAGCAGTTCTTC. It translates to CASSARPGLNNEQFF.

This clonotype was seen ten or more times. The rearrangement joins TRBV9 to TRBJ1-1; 8 nucleotides match TRBD1. V gave up 3 bases and J gave up 4 bases; unmatched junction bases: 5. Germline CDR1 reads SGDLS; CDR2 reads YYNGEE. The CDR3 has 14 residues. CDR3 amino acids: CASSARQGSTEAFF. The CDR3 nucleotides are TGTGCCAGCAGCGCCAGACAGGGGAGCACTGAAGCTTTCTTT.

This clonotype was recorded many times. The chain employs TRBV9 and TRBJ2-5, with 9 bases identical to TRBD1. This CDR3 is built from 16 residues. With V trimmed by 0 bases and J by 5 bases, 8 bases remained unmatched. Germline CDR1 reads SGDLS; CDR2 reads YYNGEE. This CDR3 reads CASSVGFTGGAETQYF. DNA for the CDR3: TGTGCCAGCAGCGTAGGCTTTACAGGGGGCGCTGAGACCCAGTACTTC. The full variable domain, completed using reference TRBV9 and TRBJ2-5, is DSGVTQTPKHLITATGQRVTLRCSPRSGDLSVYWYQQSLDQGLQFLIQYYNGEERAKGNILERFSAQQFPDLHSELNLSSLELGDSALYFCASSVGFTGGAETQYFGPGTRLLVL.

This clonotype was seen many times. The CDR3 reads CASSVVTGALNTGELFF. In nucleotides, the CDR3 is TGTGCCAGCAGCGTAGTCACAGGAGCCCTTAACACCGGGGAGCTGTTTTTT. The chain links TRBV9 to TRBJ2-2; tentatively, D is TRBD1 (5 bases). Trimming stripped 0 bases from V and 2 bases from J, with 14 bases between. Germline V gene lookup returns CDR1 SGDLS and CDR2 YYNGEE. The CDR3 length is 17 residues.